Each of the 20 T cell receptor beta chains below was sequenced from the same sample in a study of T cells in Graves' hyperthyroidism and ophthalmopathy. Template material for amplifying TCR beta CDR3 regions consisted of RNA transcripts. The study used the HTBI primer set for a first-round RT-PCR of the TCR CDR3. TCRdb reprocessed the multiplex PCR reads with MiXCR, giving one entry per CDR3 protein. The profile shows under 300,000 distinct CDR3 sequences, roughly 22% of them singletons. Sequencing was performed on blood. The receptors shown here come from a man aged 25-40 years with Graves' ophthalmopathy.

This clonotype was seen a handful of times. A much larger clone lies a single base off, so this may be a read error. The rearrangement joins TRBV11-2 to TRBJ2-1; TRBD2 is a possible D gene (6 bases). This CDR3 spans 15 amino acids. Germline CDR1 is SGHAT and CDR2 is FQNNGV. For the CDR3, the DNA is TGTGCCAGCAGTTTAGCGGCCCCCCCCTACAATGGGCAGTTCTTC. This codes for CASSLAAPPYNGQFF.

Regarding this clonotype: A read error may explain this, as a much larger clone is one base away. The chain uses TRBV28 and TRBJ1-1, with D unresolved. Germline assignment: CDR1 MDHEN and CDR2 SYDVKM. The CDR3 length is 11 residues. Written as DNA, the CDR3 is TGTGCCGGCAGTTTAAGTTTTGAAGCTTTCTTT. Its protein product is CAGSLSFEAFF.

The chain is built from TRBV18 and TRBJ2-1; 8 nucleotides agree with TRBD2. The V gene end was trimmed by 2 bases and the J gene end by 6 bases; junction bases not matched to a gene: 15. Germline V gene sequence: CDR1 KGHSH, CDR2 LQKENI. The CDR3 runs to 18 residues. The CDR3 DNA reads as TGTGCCAGCTCACCATTAGGGTTGGGTAGCGGGACAATCAATGAGCAGTTCTTC. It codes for CASSPLGLGSGTINEQFF.

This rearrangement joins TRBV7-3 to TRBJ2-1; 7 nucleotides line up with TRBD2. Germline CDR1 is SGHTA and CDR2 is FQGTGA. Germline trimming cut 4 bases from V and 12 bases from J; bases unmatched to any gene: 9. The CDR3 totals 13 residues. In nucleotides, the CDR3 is TGTGCCAGCAGCTCGGGGGGTTACAGTGGGCAGTTCTTC. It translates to CASSSGGYSGQFF.

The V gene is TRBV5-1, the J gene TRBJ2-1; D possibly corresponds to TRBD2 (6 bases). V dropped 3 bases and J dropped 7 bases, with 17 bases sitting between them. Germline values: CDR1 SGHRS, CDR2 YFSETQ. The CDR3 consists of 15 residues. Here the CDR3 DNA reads TGCGCCAGCAGCTACGGATCGGGAGCGGGTAATGAGCAGTTCTTC. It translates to CASSYGSGAGNEQFF. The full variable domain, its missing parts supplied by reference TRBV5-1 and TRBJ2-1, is KAGVTQTPRYLIKTRGQQVTLSCSPISGHRSVSWYQQTPGQGLQFLFEYFSETQRNKGNFPGRFSGRQFSNSRSEMNVSTLELGDSALYLCASSYGSGAGNEQFFGPGTRLTVL.

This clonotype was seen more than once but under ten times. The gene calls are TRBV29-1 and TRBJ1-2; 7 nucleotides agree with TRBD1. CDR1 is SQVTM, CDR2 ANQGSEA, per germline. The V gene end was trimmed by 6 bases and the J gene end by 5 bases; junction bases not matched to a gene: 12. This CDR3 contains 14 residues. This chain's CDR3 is CSVPRRDSPYGYTF. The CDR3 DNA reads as TGCAGCGTCCCCCGCCGGGACAGCCCTTATGGCTACACCTTC.

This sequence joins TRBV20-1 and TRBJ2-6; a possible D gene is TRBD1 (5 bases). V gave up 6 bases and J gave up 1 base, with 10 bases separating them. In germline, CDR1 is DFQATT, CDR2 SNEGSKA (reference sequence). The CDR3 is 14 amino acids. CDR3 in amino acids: CSAAQGSGANVLTF. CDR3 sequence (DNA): TGCAGTGCGGCTCAGGGATCTGGGGCCAACGTCCTGACTTTC.

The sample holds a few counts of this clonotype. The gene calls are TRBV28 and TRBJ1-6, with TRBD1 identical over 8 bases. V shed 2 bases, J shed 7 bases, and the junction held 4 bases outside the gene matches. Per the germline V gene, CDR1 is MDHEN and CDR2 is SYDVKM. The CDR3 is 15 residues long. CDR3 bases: TGTGCCAGCAGTTTACTCAGGGGGCTAAATTCACCCCTCCACTTT. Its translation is CASSLLRGLNSPLHF.

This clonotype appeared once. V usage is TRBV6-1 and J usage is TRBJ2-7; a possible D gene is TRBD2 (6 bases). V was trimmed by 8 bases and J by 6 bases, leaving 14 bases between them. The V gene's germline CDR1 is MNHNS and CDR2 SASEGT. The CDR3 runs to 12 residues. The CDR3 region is CASGVVGGEQYF. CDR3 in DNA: TGTGCCAGCGGAGTGGTCGGGGGCGAGCAGTACTTC.

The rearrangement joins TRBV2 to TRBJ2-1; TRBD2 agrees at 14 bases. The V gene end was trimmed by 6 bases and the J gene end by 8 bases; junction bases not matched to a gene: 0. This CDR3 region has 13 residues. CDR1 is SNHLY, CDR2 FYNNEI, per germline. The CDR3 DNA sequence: TGTGCCAGCAGGACTAGCGGGAGGGATGAGCAGTTCTTC. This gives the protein CASRTSGRDEQFF.

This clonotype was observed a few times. CDR3 bases: TGTGCCAGCGCTTCGGACAGGGGGCAATACAATGAGCAGTTCTTC. This translates into CASASDRGQYNEQFF. The chain has TRBV14 and TRBJ2-1; 11 bases match TRBD1. CDR3 size: 15 residues. The germline gives CDR1 SGHDN, CDR2 FVKESK. V lost 8 bases and J lost 4; bases outside the gene matches: 7.

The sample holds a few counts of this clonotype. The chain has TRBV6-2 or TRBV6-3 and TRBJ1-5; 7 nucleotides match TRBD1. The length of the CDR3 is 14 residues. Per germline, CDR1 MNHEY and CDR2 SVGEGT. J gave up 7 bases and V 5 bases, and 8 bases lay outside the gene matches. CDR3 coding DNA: TGTGCCAGCAGTCCGCAGGGGGGGCACCAGCCCCAGCATTTT. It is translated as CASSPQGGHQPQHF.

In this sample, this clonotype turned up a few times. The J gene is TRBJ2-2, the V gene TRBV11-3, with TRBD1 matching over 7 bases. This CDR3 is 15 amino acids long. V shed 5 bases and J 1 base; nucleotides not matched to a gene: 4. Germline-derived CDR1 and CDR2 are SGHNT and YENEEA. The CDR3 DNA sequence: TGTGCCAGCAGCCTCCGGGACAGGAACACCGGGGAGCTGTTTTTT. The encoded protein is CASSLRDRNTGELFF.

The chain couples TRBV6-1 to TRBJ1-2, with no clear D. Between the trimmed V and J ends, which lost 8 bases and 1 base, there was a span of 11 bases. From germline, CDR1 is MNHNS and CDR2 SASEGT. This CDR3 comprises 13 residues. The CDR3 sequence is CASWKDINYGYTF. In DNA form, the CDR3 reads TGTGCCAGCTGGAAAGATATTAACTATGGCTACACCTTC.

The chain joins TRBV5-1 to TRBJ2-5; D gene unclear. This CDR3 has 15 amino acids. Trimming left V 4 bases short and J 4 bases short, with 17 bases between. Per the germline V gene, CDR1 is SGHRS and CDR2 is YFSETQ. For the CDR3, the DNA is TGCGCCAGCAGCGCCGGCCCCGGTGGGCGAGAGACCCAGTACTTC. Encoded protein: CASSAGPGGRETQYF.

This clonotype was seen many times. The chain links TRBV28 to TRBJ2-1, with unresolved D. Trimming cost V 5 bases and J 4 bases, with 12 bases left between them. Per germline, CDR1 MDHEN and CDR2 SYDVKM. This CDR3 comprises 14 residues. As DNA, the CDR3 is TGTGCCAGCAGTCTATTAATACGGTACAATGAGCAGTTCTTC. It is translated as CASSLLIRYNEQFF. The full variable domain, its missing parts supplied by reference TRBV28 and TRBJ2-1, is DVKVTQSSRYLVKRTGEKVFLECVQDMDHENMFWYRQDPGLGLRLIYFSYDVKMKEKGDIPEGYSVSREKKERFSLILESASTNQTSMYLCASSLLIRYNEQFFGPGTRLTVL.

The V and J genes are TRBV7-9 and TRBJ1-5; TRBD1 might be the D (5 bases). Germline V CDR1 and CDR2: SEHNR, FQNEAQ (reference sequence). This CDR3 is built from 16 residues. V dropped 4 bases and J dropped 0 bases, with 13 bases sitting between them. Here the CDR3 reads CASSSTGRNSNQPQHF. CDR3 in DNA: TGTGCCAGCAGCTCAACGGGACGGAATAGCAATCAGCCCCAGCATTTT.

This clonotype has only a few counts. The CDR3 bases are TGTGCCAGTAGTATAGTCGGGACCAAGAGCACTGAAGCTTTCTTT. This gives the protein CASSIVGTKSTEAFF. The chain recombines TRBV19 with TRBJ1-1, with D perhaps TRBD1 (5 bases). Trimming cost V 1 base and J 4 bases, with 13 bases left between them. This CDR3 is built from 15 residues. Germline V lookup: CDR1 LNHDA, CDR2 SQIVND (reference sequence).

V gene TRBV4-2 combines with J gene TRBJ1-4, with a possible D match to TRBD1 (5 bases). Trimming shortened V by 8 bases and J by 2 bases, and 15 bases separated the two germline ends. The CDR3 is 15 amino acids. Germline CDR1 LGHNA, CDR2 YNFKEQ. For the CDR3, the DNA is TGTGCCAGCCAGGGAGGGGCAGCGACTAATGAAAAACTGTTTTTT. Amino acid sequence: CASQGGAATNEKLFF.

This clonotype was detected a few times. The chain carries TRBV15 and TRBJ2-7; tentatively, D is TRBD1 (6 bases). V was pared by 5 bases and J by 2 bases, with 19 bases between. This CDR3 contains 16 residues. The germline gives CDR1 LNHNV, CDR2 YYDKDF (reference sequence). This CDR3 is CATSVSDRDTAYEQYF. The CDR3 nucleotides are TGTGCCACCAGCGTAAGTGACCGGGACACCGCCTACGAGCAGTACTTC.